One sample yielded the 29 T cell receptor beta chains listed below, sequenced in a study of tumor-infiltrating lymphocytes in primary liver carcinoma. Total RNA amounting to roughly 450 ng was the source from which TCR beta cDNA was made with a constant-region primer. Investigators got TCR beta libraries out of three nested multiplex PCR rounds, done with slightly modified ARM-PCR. In the first two PCR rounds, TRBV1-TRBV30 forward primers were paired with a C-beta reverse primer, and each round lasted roughly 9 cycles. TCRdb itself ran the multiplex PCR reads through MiXCR, one entry per CDR3 protein. This sample carries around 19,000 distinct CDR3 sequences, 60% to 85% of them seen once, and the ten largest clones take 30% to 45%. Taking roughly 20-32 mg of unsorted bulk tissue, the authors co-extracted RNA and DNA. Sequencing was performed on liver tumor tissue from sampling region 4. Specified subset: tumor region T4, right-lateral pole. These receptors were taken from a woman in her 30s with primary liver carcinoma and hepatitis B virus infection.

Of note for this clonotype: Its ends do not fully match the called genes, so a read error is possible. V usage is TRBV12-3 or TRBV12-4 and J usage is TRBJ2-3; 8 bases fit TRBD2. This CDR3 region has 16 residues. The CDR3 sequence: CDSSFSTGLGTDTQYF. CDR3 nucleotides: TGTGACAGCAGTTTTTCGACGGGACTAGGGACAGATACGCAGTATTTT.

The chain combines TRBV6-5 with TRBJ2-2, with D perhaps assigned TRBD1 or TRBD2 (5 bases each). CDR1 MNHEY and CDR2 SVGAGI come from the germline V gene. The CDR3 contains 17 residues. Trimming stripped 8 bases from V and 8 bases from J, with 27 bases between. CDR3 in amino acids: CASQGPLVGVLRGELFF. CDR3 DNA sequence: TGTGCCAGCCAGGGCCCGCTAGTGGGAGTGCTTCGTGGGGAGCTGTTTTTT.

Note on this clonotype: Possible read error: a much larger clone is one base away. The chain recombines TRBV12-3 or TRBV12-4 with TRBJ2-1, with TRBD2 matching over 13 bases. The CDR3 runs 14 residues. The V segment lost 7 bases and the J segment 12 bases; nucleotides outside the gene matches: 9. The CDR3 sequence is CASTLPLAGGGQFF. The CDR3 coding sequence is TGTGCCAGCACCCTACCACTAGCGGGAGGGGGGCAGTTCTTC.

In its sample, this clonotype was seen many times. The rearrangement uses TRBV11-2 and TRBJ2-2, with TRBD2 matching 13 bases. Trimming took 5 bases from V and 5 from J; bases not matched to a gene: 14. From germline, CDR1 is SGHAT and CDR2 FQNNGV. The CDR3 has 19 amino acids. The DNA for the CDR3 is TGTGCCAGCAGCCCCGACCTCGGGACTAGCGGGATGGGGACCGGGGAGCTGTTTTTT. Amino acids: CASSPDLGTSGMGTGELFF.

This clonotype was seen at least ten times. At one of its ends the junction is not consistent with the germline gene, which may arise from a read error. The chain couples TRBV30 to TRBJ2-5; D may correspond to TRBD1 or TRBD2 (5 bases each). The CDR3 consists of 15 residues. Germline V gene data show CDR1 as GTSNPN and CDR2 as SVGIG (reference sequence). In DNA form, the CDR3 reads TGTGCCTGGAAGGTCTTGGGCGCGGCCCTGGGGACCCAGCACTTC. Its protein is CAWKVLGAALGTQHF.

This clonotype was counted many times. V usage is TRBV14 and J usage is TRBJ2-1, with 8 bases fitting TRBD1. Trimming took 1 base from V and 9 from J; bases not matched to a gene: 20. The CDR3 has 19 amino acids. Germline CDR1 is SGHDN and CDR2 is FVKESK. The CDR3 DNA is TGTGCCAGCAGCCAAGGCCTTACACCCCGGGACAGGATAGGGATTGAGCAGTTCTTC. Protein sequence: CASSQGLTPRDRIGIEQFF. Supplemented by reference TRBV14 and TRBJ2-1, the full variable domain reads EAGVTQFPSHSVIEKGQTVTLRCDPISGHDNLYWYRRVMGKEIKFLLHFVKESKQDESGMPNNRFLAERTGGTYSTLKVQPAELEDSGVYFCASSQGLTPRDRIGIEQFFGPGTRLTVL.

Concerning this clonotype itself: At one end, the junction sequence differs from germline, possibly due to a read error. The rearrangement uses TRBV5-6 and TRBJ1-5; TRBD1 might be the D (6 bases). Germline CDR1 and CDR2: SGHDT and YYEEEE. CDR3 length: 15 amino acids. The CDR3 protein is CASSLWTAPNQPQHF. As DNA, the CDR3 is TGTGCTAGCAGCTTGTGGACAGCTCCTAATCAGCCCCAGCATTTT.

This clonotype has a single count. This rearrangement joins TRBV10-3 to TRBJ2-1; D is ambiguous. The CDR3 is 14 residues long. The germline CDR1 and CDR2 sequences are ENHRY and SYGVKD. The CDR3 DNA sequence: TGTGCTATCGGTCCCACGGTGACCCGGGATGAGCAGTTCTTC. It specifies CAIGPTVTRDEQFF.

The chain carries TRBV5-5 and TRBJ2-4; 7 bases are shared with TRBD2. The CDR3 covers 17 residues. The germline V gene encodes CDR1 SGHKS and CDR2 YYEKEE (reference sequence). CDR3 sequence: CVISLVGMREGTDIQYF. The CDR3 coding sequence is TGTGTCATCAGCTTAGTAGGAATGAGGGAGGGGACGGACATTCAGTACTTC.

Turning to this clonotype: Sequence at one end of the junction differs from germline and may be a read error. The J gene is TRBJ2-1, the V gene TRBV6-1; no clear D. The CDR3 is 13 residues long. In germline, CDR1 is MNHNS, CDR2 SASEGT. CDR3 in DNA: TGTGCCGGCAGTGGGAACGTCTTCGGTGAGCAGTCCTTC. Translated: CAGSGNVFGEQSF.

The gene calls are TRBV5-5 and TRBJ2-7, with 8 bases that match TRBD1. Germline values: CDR1 SGHKS, CDR2 YYEKEE (reference sequence). The CDR3 sequence is 17 residues long. CDR3 sequence: CTSSSKDRAHSSYEQYF. In DNA, the CDR3 is TGTACGAGCAGCTCGAAGGACAGGGCGCACAGCTCCTACGAGCAGTACTTC. The complete variable domain, with remaining parts taken from reference TRBV5-5 and TRBJ2-7, reads DAGVTQSPTHLIKTRGQQVTLRCSPISGHKSVSWYQQVLGQGPQFIFQYYEKEERGRGNFPDRFSARQFPNYSSELNVNALLLGDSALYLCTSSSKDRAHSSYEQYFGPGTRLTVT.

Concerning this clonotype: The CDR3 ends on some other residue instead of the conserved phenylalanine or tryptophan, so this is likely a read error. V and J are TRBV6-5 and TRBJ2-2, with 8 nucleotides matching TRBD1. Germline V gives CDR1 MNHEY, CDR2 SVGAGI. The trim removed 5 bases at V and 11 bases at J, leaving 13 bases unmatched. This CDR3 is built from 15 residues. CDR3 protein: CASSPRTGFTDELFY. DNA for the CDR3: TGTGCCAGCAGTCCGCGGACAGGGTTCACCGATGAGCTGTTTTAT.

A remark on this clonotype: One junction end does not reproduce the germline sequence, and a read error may be involved. The chain carries TRBV11-2 and TRBJ2-3, with 9 bases lining up with TRBD1. Germline V gene lookup returns CDR1 SGHAT and CDR2 FQNNGV. The CDR3 covers 17 residues. The CDR3 is CASNLGGQGFFKDMQYF. The CDR3 coding sequence is TGTGCCAGCAACTTAGGGGGACAGGGATTTTTCAAAGATATGCAGTATTTC.

With regard to this clonotype: Germline is not matched at one junction end, which may reflect a read error. The chain joins TRBV11-3 to TRBJ2-1; 13 nucleotides line up with TRBD2. Germline assignment: CDR1 SGHNT and CDR2 YENEEA. The CDR3 sequence is 15 residues long. CDR3 DNA sequence: TGTGCCAGCAGCCTACTAGCGGGGGGGGTGTATGAACAGTTCTTC. Amino acid sequence: CASSLLAGGVYEQFF.

The chain is built from TRBV11-2 and TRBJ2-4, with 14 bases that match TRBD2. Unmatched junction bases numbered 21, after V lost 6 bases and J lost 5 bases. The CDR3 totals 21 residues. Per germline, CDR1 SGHAT and CDR2 FQNNGV. CDR3 residues: CASRHAGAFTGTSGRQNIQYF. CDR3 DNA sequence: TGTGCCAGCAGACATGCAGGGGCATTTACCGGGACTAGCGGGAGACAAAACATTCAGTACTTC.

Remarks on this clonotype: Its ends do not fully match the called genes, so a read error is possible. The V and J genes are TRBV6-2 or TRBV6-3 and TRBJ2-5; tentatively, D is TRBD2 (6 bases). Germline V gene data show CDR1 as MNHEY and CDR2 as SVGEGT. The CDR3 is 15 amino acids. The CDR3 nucleotides read TGTGTCAGCAGTAACTCGGCTAACGGGAGTGAGACCCAGTACTTC. It yields the protein CVSSNSANGSETQYF.

The chain carries TRBV13 and TRBJ1-2; D is perhaps TRBD1 (5 bases). Per germline, CDR1 PRHDT and CDR2 FYEKMQ (reference sequence). This CDR3 has 14 residues. DNA for the CDR3: TGTACTAGCAGTACATTTGGGACTGCCTATGGCTACACCTTC. Translated, it gives CTSSTFGTAYGYTF. The full variable domain, rest sourced from reference TRBV13 and TRBJ1-2, is AAGVIQSPRHLIKEKRETATLKCYPIPRHDTVYWYQQGPGQDPQFLISFYEKMQSDKGSIPDRFSAQQFSDYHSELNMSSLELGDSALYFCTSSTFGTAYGYTFGSGTRLTVV.

This clonotype came up once. Its ends do not fully match the called genes, so a read error is possible. In DNA, the CDR3 is TGTGCCAGCAGCTCGGGACAGGAGCAGGAGAACCAGTACTTC. Its translation: CASSSGQEQENQYF. V usage is TRBV11-2 and J usage is TRBJ2-5; TRBD1 matches 8 bases. Germline V gene sequence: CDR1 SGHAT, CDR2 FQNNGV. The CDR3 is 14 amino acids.

Of note for this clonotype: Germline is not matched at one junction end, which may reflect a read error. The chain joins TRBV28 to TRBJ2-1, with D perhaps matching TRBD1 (6 bases). The germline gives CDR1 MDHEN, CDR2 SYDVKM. This CDR3 has 12 amino acids. CDR3 protein: CTSSVTGNGQFF. In DNA, the CDR3 is TGTACCAGCAGTGTTACAGGGAATGGGCAGTTCTTC.

A note on this clonotype: The CDR3 does not end in the conserved phenylalanine or tryptophan, so this is likely a read error. The chain combines TRBV4-3 with TRBJ2-1; D gene uncertain. CDR1 and CDR2 (germline): LGHNA, YSLEER. CDR3 length: 14 amino acids. The chain's CDR3 is CTSSHTELVNEQFI. CDR3 sequence (DNA): TGCACCAGCAGCCACACAGAGTTGGTCAATGAGCAGTTCATT.

As for this clonotype: Because the CDR3 is missing its conserved closing phenylalanine or tryptophan, this is likely a read error. V is TRBV29-1 and J is TRBJ2-3; TRBD2 agrees at 7 bases. This CDR3 has 14 amino acids. Germline CDR1 is SQVTM and CDR2 is ANQGSEA. The junction had 6 bases not matched to a gene; V was cut back by 4 bases and J by 2 bases. The CDR3 protein is CSVAGGPLTDTQYY. The CDR3 DNA reads TGCAGCGTTGCGGGGGGACCACTCACAGATACGCAGTATTAT.

Comment on this clonotype: Relative to the germline gene, one junction end is altered; a read error may explain this. This chain joins TRBV7-9 and TRBJ1-2; D unresolved. Germline lookup yields CDR1 SEHNR and CDR2 FQNEAQ (reference sequence). This CDR3 comprises 16 residues. CDR3 coding DNA: TGTGCCAGCAGCTTAGTGTCCCGAGGCCAGACGAATGGCTACACCTTT. Amino acid sequence: CASSLVSRGQTNGYTF. Full variable domain (rest looked up from reference TRBV7-9 and TRBJ1-2): DTGVSQNPRHKITKRGQNVTFRCDPISEHNRLYWYRQTLGQGPEFLTYFQNEAQLEKSRLLSDRFSAERPKGSFSTLEIQRTEQGDSAMYLCASSLVSRGQTNGYTFGSGTRLTVV.

Concerning this clonotype: The conserved final phenylalanine or tryptophan is absent from the CDR3, which likely points to a read error. The DNA is omitted, as the CDR3 cannot be located on it reliably, and the CDR3 follows TCRdb's listing. J is TRBJ2-7 and V is TRBV11-3; TRBD1 is the table's D call and was not checked against the DNA. CDR1 SGHNT and CDR2 YENEEA come from the germline V gene. The CDR3 is made up of 16 amino acids, end residues included. This chain's CDR3 is CASSRRDRDYSYERYI.

About this clonotype itself: The germline gene is not matched at one end of the junction; a read error may be the cause. This chain uses TRBV11-2 with TRBJ2-2; perhaps TRBD2 as D (6 bases). The CDR3 covers 16 residues. Germline V gene lookup returns CDR1 SGHAT and CDR2 FQNNGV. CDR3 nucleotides: TGTGCCAGCGGCCCCGATCCCCAATTGAATACCGGGGGGCTGTTTTTT. Translating it yields CASGPDPQLNTGGLFF.

Notes on this clonotype: At one end the junction does not follow the germline gene, possibly because of a read error. This chain links TRBV4-1 with TRBJ2-2, with a tentative D call TRBD1 (6 bases). The CDR3 runs 15 residues. The V gene's germline CDR1 is MGHRA and CDR2 YSYEKL. CDR3 coding DNA: TGCGCCAGCAGCCAGAATCCAGGGGCGACCGTGGAGCTGTTTTTT. It specifies CASSQNPGATVELFF.

As regards this clonotype: Because the CDR3 is missing its conserved closing phenylalanine or tryptophan, this is likely a read error. V gene TRBV11-3 combines with J gene TRBJ2-1, with D unclear. V dropped 0 bases and J dropped 0 bases, with 12 bases sitting between them. This CDR3 has 17 amino acids. Per the germline V gene, CDR1 is SGHNT and CDR2 is YENEEA. CDR3 sequence (DNA): TGTGCCAGCAGCTTAGATCTGGCCGGTAGCTCCTACAATGAGCAGTTCTTG. Its protein product is CASSLDLAGSSYNEQFL.

About this clonotype: One junction end does not reproduce the germline sequence, and a read error may be involved. This rearrangement joins TRBV11-2 to TRBJ2-5; D is uncertain. Germline V lookup: CDR1 SGHAT, CDR2 FQNNGV. The CDR3 spans 17 residues. The CDR3 reads CASRLVSGSSRQETQYF. The CDR3 DNA sequence: TGTGCCAGCAGATTAGTTAGTGGCAGCAGTCGGCAAGAGACCCAGTACTTC.

Remarks on this clonotype: The CDR3 does not close with the conserved phenylalanine or tryptophan, likely indicating a read error. The chain recombines TRBV4-1 with TRBJ2-2; a possible D gene is TRBD1 (6 bases). There are 15 residues in the CDR3. The germline gives CDR1 MGHRA, CDR2 YSYEKL. The CDR3 loop reads CASGQDPGATGELFL. The CDR3 DNA is TGTGCCAGCGGCCAAGATCCAGGGGCGACCGGGGAGCTGTTTTTG.

This clonotype came up a few times. Germline and junction disagree at one end, which may indicate a read error. The genes are TRBV4-3 and TRBJ2-1; D ambiguous. Per germline, CDR1 LGHNA and CDR2 YSLEER. This CDR3 comprises 15 residues. CDR3 in amino acids: CSSSRDPQQNNEQIF. As DNA, the CDR3 is TGCTCCAGCAGCCGAGATCCCCAGCAAAACAATGAGCAGATCTTC.